The 30 T cell receptor beta chains listed next were all sequenced from one sample in a study of T cell responses to AZD1222 COVID-19 vaccine. Clones were sequenced by immunoSEQ multiplex PCR, and TCRdb holds only the in-frame ones, with some missing. The sample includes roughly 140,000 clones, around 89% of them seen just once. The sample here was peripheral blood, taken on day 0 of AZD1222 vaccination. These receptors were taken from an adult in good health.

The CDR3 coding sequence is TGCGCCAGCAGCTTGGCCACGGCAGGGGGGTTAGACATTCAGTACTTC. It codes for CASSLATAGGLDIQYF. This sequence joins TRBV5-1 and TRBJ2-4, with D tentatively TRBD1 (7 bases). Germline CDR1 and CDR2: SGHRS and YFSETQ. V lost 0 bases to trimming and J lost 8 bases, with 18 bases between them. The CDR3 length is 16 residues.

There are a few counts of this clone. This specimen includes other DNA sequences encoding the same CDR3. The chain is built from TRBV19 and TRBJ1-1, with 8 bases matching TRBD1. V shed 5 bases, J shed 1 base, and the junction held 0 bases outside the gene matches. The germline CDR1 and CDR2 sequences are LNHDA and SQIVND (reference sequence). CDR3 size: 13 residues. The CDR3 is CASSDRGNTEAFF. In DNA, the CDR3 is TGTGCCAGTAGTGACAGGGGGAACACTGAAGCTTTCTTT. Drawing the rest from reference TRBV19 and TRBJ1-1, the complete variable domain is DGGITQSPKYLFRKEGQNVTLSCEQNLNHDAMYWYRQDPGQGLRLIYYSQIVNDFQKGDIAEGYSVSREKKESFPLTVTSAQKNPTAFYLCASSDRGNTEAFFGQGTRLTVV.

This clone came up once. The chain is built from TRBV19 and TRBJ2-1, with 8 bases that match TRBD2. V was clipped by 6 bases and J by 2 bases; unmatched bases: 6. Germline V gene data show CDR1 as LNHDA and CDR2 as SQIVND (reference sequence). This CDR3 comprises 15 residues. The DNA of the CDR3 is TGTGCCAGTAGCGCCGGGACTAGAGCCTACAATGAGCAGTTCTTC. Translation: CASSAGTRAYNEQFF.

In the case of this clone: The sample has other DNA sequences that encode this CDR3 too. The rearrangement links TRBV28 to TRBJ1-2, with D possibly matching TRBD1 (5 bases). The germline CDR1 and CDR2 sequences are MDHEN and SYDVKM. The CDR3 spans 13 residues. The ends were cut back, 2 bases at V and 8 bases at J, with 12 bases in the middle. The CDR3, as DNA: TGTGCCAGCAGTTTAGGACGGGGGAGAGGCTACACCTTC. It codes for CASSLGRGRGYTF.

The V call is TRBV28, the J call TRBJ2-1; TRBD1 aligns across 9 bases. This CDR3 contains 16 residues. With V trimmed by 4 bases and J by 7 bases, 11 bases remained unmatched. CDR1 and CDR2 (germline): MDHEN, SYDVKM. The CDR3 region has the DNA TGTGCCAGCAGTTCCTCTCCGGGACAGGGTTTGAATGAGCAGTTCTTC. It codes for CASSSSPGQGLNEQFF. The complete variable domain, with remaining parts taken from reference TRBV28 and TRBJ2-1, reads DVKVTQSSRYLVKRTGEKVFLECVQDMDHENMFWYRQDPGLGLRLIYFSYDVKMKEKGDIPEGYSVSREKKERFSLILESASTNQTSMYLCASSSSPGQGLNEQFFGPGTRLTVL.

The V gene is TRBV28, the J gene TRBJ2-7, with 8 bases identical to TRBD1. This CDR3 has 13 residues. CDR1 is MDHEN and CDR2 is SYDVKM in the germline V gene. V gave up 5 bases and J gave up 3 bases; unmatched junction bases: 3. CDR3 DNA sequence: TGTGCCAGCAGTCGACAGGGGCACTACGAGCAGTACTTC. It encodes CASSRQGHYEQYF.

V and J are TRBV18 and TRBJ2-7; D is uncertain. The CDR3 is 14 amino acids. Germline CDR1 KGHSH, CDR2 LQKENI. Trimming shortened V by 4 bases and J by 0 bases, and 10 bases separated the two germline ends. CDR3 nucleotide sequence: TGTGCCAGCTCACTCGGAACGTACTCCTACGAGCAGTACTTC. Translating it yields CASSLGTYSYEQYF.

The DNA of the CDR3 is TGCGCCAGCAGCATGGGACAGCCCTACGAGCAGTACTTC. It encodes CASSMGQPYEQYF. The chain links TRBV5-1 to TRBJ2-7; 7 bases line up with TRBD1. The CDR3 contains 13 residues. Germline CDR1 reads SGHRS; CDR2 reads YFSETQ. V shed 4 bases, J shed 2 bases, and the junction held 3 bases outside the gene matches.

The sample holds one count of this clone. J is TRBJ2-1 and V is TRBV29-1; the D gene is possibly TRBD1 (5 bases). CDR3 length: 13 residues. V shed 6 bases and J shed 2 bases, with 11 bases lying between them. Germline lookup yields CDR1 SQVTM and CDR2 ANQGSEA. The CDR3 is CSVYRIPYNEQFF. In DNA, the CDR3 is TGCAGCGTATACAGGATACCCTACAATGAGCAGTTCTTC.

The chain couples TRBV27 to TRBJ1-5; D gene uncertain. Trimming took off 6 bases at V and 0 bases at J, with 12 bases between the two ends. Per the germline V gene, CDR1 is MNHEY and CDR2 is SMNVEV (reference sequence). The CDR3 sequence is 15 residues long. In nucleotides, the CDR3 is TGTGCCAGCAGCCCCAGAACAAATAGCAATCAGCCCCAGCATTTT. Protein product: CASSPRTNSNQPQHF.

The rearrangement links TRBV20-1 to TRBJ1-2, with D tentatively TRBD1 (5 bases). The V gene lost 3 bases and the J gene lost 5 bases, with 13 bases spanning the gap. The CDR3 length is 13 residues. The germline CDR1 and CDR2 sequences are DFQATT and SNEGSKA (reference sequence). The CDR3 nucleotides read TGCAGTGCTAGTTCCGGGACGAAGTATGGCTACACCTTC. Amino acids: CSASSGTKYGYTF.

The chain has TRBV4-1 and TRBJ2-1; the D is unclear. V lost 2 bases, J lost 6 bases, and 14 bases lay in between. The germline V gene encodes CDR1 MGHRA and CDR2 YSYEKL. The CDR3 extends over 15 amino acids. In nucleotides, the CDR3 is TGCGCCAGCAGCCAACCTAAACAGCGAATCAATGAGCAGTTCTTC. This sequence encodes CASSQPKQRINEQFF.

The rearrangement uses TRBV19 and TRBJ1-6, with 7 bases lining up with TRBD1. V shed 0 bases and J 2 bases; nucleotides not matched to a gene: 7. This CDR3 spans 18 amino acids. Germline V lookup: CDR1 LNHDA, CDR2 SQIVND (reference sequence). CDR3 nucleotides: TGTGCCAGTAGTATAGACCGAGGGGGCAAAGCCTATAATTCACCCCTCCACTTT. Translating it yields CASSIDRGGKAYNSPLHF.

The chain carries TRBV4-1 and TRBJ1-2, with a possible D match to TRBD1 (5 bases). The CDR3 is made up of 16 amino acids. Germline V gene sequence: CDR1 MGHRA, CDR2 YSYEKL. Deletions cut 2 bases from V and 8 bases from J, with 21 bases between. The CDR3 region has the DNA TGCGCCAGCAGCCAACCAACCAATACTTGGGGGGTCGGCTACACCTTC. Encoded protein: CASSQPTNTWGVGYTF.

This chain uses TRBV5-1 with TRBJ2-3; D is perhaps TRBD1 (7 bases). Per the germline V gene, CDR1 is SGHRS and CDR2 is YFSETQ. The V and J ends lost 3 bases and 5 bases respectively, with 10 bases between them. The CDR3 is made up of 13 amino acids. The CDR3 sequence: CASSWGDRDTQYF. CDR3 sequence (DNA): TGCGCCAGCAGCTGGGGGGACAGAGATACGCAGTATTTT.

This rearrangement joins TRBV7-2 to TRBJ1-5; D is unresolved. CDR3 length: 14 amino acids. CDR1 is SGHTA and CDR2 is FQGNSA in the germline V gene. V lost 5 bases and J 2 bases, leaving 10 bases between the germline ends. This CDR3 is CASSQRTGNQPQHF. CDR3 in DNA: TGTGCCAGCAGCCAGAGGACGGGCAATCAGCCCCAGCATTTT.

This clone was observed a few times. The chain is built from TRBV27 and TRBJ1-5; the D gene is possibly TRBD1 (6 bases). The CDR3 consists of 15 residues. Germline V gene sequence: CDR1 MNHEY, CDR2 SMNVEV (reference sequence). V shed 5 bases and J shed 6 bases, with 17 bases lying between them. CDR3 bases: TGTGCCAGCAGTCCCGGGGGGGGGCACGGTCAGCCCCAGCATTTT. Residues: CASSPGGGHGQPQHF.

The V gene is TRBV11-3, the J gene TRBJ2-3; 13 bases line up with TRBD2. This CDR3 is 16 amino acids long. Germline V gene sequence: CDR1 SGHNT, CDR2 YENEEA. J was trimmed by 3 bases and V by 5 bases; bases with no gene match: 5. The CDR3 here is CASSPRTSGGTDTQYF. The CDR3 coding sequence is TGTGCCAGCAGCCCGCGGACTAGCGGGGGAACAGATACGCAGTATTTT.

This chain links TRBV4-2 with TRBJ2-7, with D possibly matching TRBD2 (5 bases). The CDR3 contains 15 residues. Germline CDR1 is LGHNA and CDR2 is YNFKEQ. Trimming pared 1 base from V and 2 bases from J, leaving 12 bases between. CDR3 amino acids: CASSQVSERPYEQYF. Here the CDR3 DNA reads TGTGCCAGCAGCCAAGTTAGCGAGCGCCCCTACGAGCAGTACTTC.

The chain combines TRBV7-9 with TRBJ1-1; D possibly corresponds to TRBD1 (5 bases). Deletions cut 5 bases from V and 8 bases from J, with 15 bases between. Germline V lookup: CDR1 SEHNR, CDR2 FQNEAQ (reference sequence). CDR3 length: 13 residues. CDR3 nucleotides: TGTGCCAGCAGCCAACGGGAAGGGGTAGAAGCTTTCTTT. It specifies CASSQREGVEAFF.

The rearrangement uses TRBV7-2 and TRBJ2-1; TRBD2 agrees at 12 bases. From germline, CDR1 is SGHTA and CDR2 FQGNSA. V was clipped by 5 bases and J by 6 bases; unmatched bases: 8. The CDR3 extends over 16 amino acids. Written as DNA, the CDR3 is TGTGCCAGCAGCCAACTGCTAGCGGGAGGGCCCAATGAGCAGTTCTTC. Its protein product is CASSQLLAGGPNEQFF. Full variable domain (rest looked up from reference TRBV7-2 and TRBJ2-1): GAGVSQSPSNKVTEKGKDVELRCDPISGHTALYWYRQSLGQGLEFLIYFQGNSAPDKSGLPSDRFSAERTGGSVSTLTIQRTQQEDSAVYLCASSQLLAGGPNEQFFGPGTRLTVL.

In the case of this clone: At the DNA level, this CDR3 is encoded by other sequences in the same sample as well. The V call is TRBV5-1, the J call TRBJ1-1; D unclear. V was trimmed by 0 bases and J by 5 bases, leaving 11 bases between them. This CDR3 comprises 14 residues. The germline V gene encodes CDR1 SGHRS and CDR2 YFSETQ. CDR3 coding DNA: TGCGCCAGCAGCTTGGTGGCGGGAGGGACTGAAGCTTTCTTT. As protein: CASSLVAGGTEAFF.

The chain is built from TRBV14 and TRBJ1-2; D possibly corresponds to TRBD1 (6 bases). Trimming pared 2 bases from V and 6 bases from J, leaving 16 bases between. CDR1 is SGHDN and CDR2 is FVKESK in the germline V gene. This CDR3 has 15 amino acids. Here the CDR3 DNA reads TGTGCCAGCAGCCAACTCTACACAGGGTTTAATGGCTACACCTTC. As protein: CASSQLYTGFNGYTF.

The genes are TRBV21-1 and TRBJ1-2; the table's D call of TRBD1 was not tested on the DNA. TRBV21-1 is marked as a pseudogene. The CDR3 covers 14 residues. The CDR3 DNA sequence: TGTGCCAGCAGCAGAACACCCAAATACTATGGCTACACCTTC. This gives the protein CASSRTPKYYGYTF.

This clone was detected once. The rearrangement links TRBV15 to TRBJ1-3; D gene unclear. The CDR3 contains 15 residues. CDR1 is LNHNV, CDR2 YYDKDF, per germline (reference sequence). V lost 5 bases to trimming and J lost 4 bases, with 15 bases between them. CDR3 sequence reads: CATSRYAVPGNTIYF. In DNA, the CDR3 is TGTGCCACCAGCCGCTACGCGGTACCCGGAAACACCATATATTTT.

The chain recombines TRBV6-5 with TRBJ1-1; a weak D match, TRBD1 (5 bases). This CDR3 is built from 15 residues. Germline V lookup: CDR1 MNHEY, CDR2 SVGAGI. V was pared by 2 bases and J by 0 bases, with 10 bases between. CDR3 amino acids: CASSYPTTVNTEAFF. CDR3 nucleotides: TGTGCCAGCAGTTACCCTACGACAGTGAACACTGAAGCTTTCTTT.

The rearrangement uses TRBV10-2 and TRBJ1-6, with D hard to call. This CDR3 comprises 13 residues. CDR1 is WSHSY, CDR2 SAAADI, per germline. The V gene lost 4 bases and the J gene lost 8 bases, with 9 bases spanning the gap. The CDR3 here is CASSGGRDSPLHF. CDR3 bases: TGCGCCAGCAGTGGGGGTCGTGATTCACCCCTCCACTTT.

The chain employs TRBV3-1 (or the pseudogene TRBV3-2) and TRBJ2-7, with TRBD2 identical over 9 bases. This CDR3 is built from 16 residues. Germline assignment: CDR1 LGHDT and CDR2 YNNKEL (reference sequence). J lost 7 bases, V lost 0 bases, and 10 bases had no gene match. DNA of the CDR3: TGTGCCAGCAGCCAAGATATGGCGGGAGGGCTCTGGGAGCAGTACTTC. Translation gives CASSQDMAGGLWEQYF.

CDR3 loop: CASSLWGLAGGPVDEQYF. The CDR3 nucleotides are TGTGCCAGCAGTTTATGGGGACTAGCGGGAGGGCCGGTTGACGAGCAGTACTTC. This rearrangement joins TRBV27 to TRBJ2-7, with TRBD2 identical over 16 bases. This CDR3 is built from 18 residues. J was trimmed by 5 bases and V by 1 base; bases with no gene match: 8. Germline values: CDR1 MNHEY, CDR2 SMNVEV (reference sequence).

The V and J genes are TRBV3-1 (or the pseudogene TRBV3-2) and TRBJ1-6, with 9 positions matching TRBD1. The CDR3 spans 18 residues. CDR1 is LGHDT, CDR2 YNNKEL, per germline (reference sequence). The trim removed 4 bases at V and 9 bases at J, leaving 16 bases unmatched. The CDR3 loop reads CASSPIYKPGQGASPLHF. CDR3 bases: TGTGCCAGCAGCCCTATCTACAAGCCGGGACAGGGTGCTTCACCCCTCCACTTT.